This record looks at one T cell receptor beta chain sequence and its context. Because the CDR3's place on the DNA is in doubt, the DNA is left out and the CDR3 is given as listed by TCRdb. Per germline, CDR1 MDHEN and CDR2 SYDVKM. The CDR3 length is 13 residues, termini included. Resolution of symptoms, clearance, or two negative PCRs was present in recovered Cohort 3 donors. Profiled with immunoSEQ multiplex PCR; TCRdb holds only in-frame clones, not every one. The sample lists a few hundred thousand clones, around 90% seen once, with around 0.92% in the top ten. The data belong to a study of blood T cell repertoires in COVID-19.

The sequencing input was PBMCs or T cells enriched from blood (not recorded which). The J gene is TRBJ1-1, the V gene TRBV28. The source of this sequence is a woman under 40 who had recovered from COVID-19. CDR3 sequence: CASSWEWGLGTFF.